Listed here is a single T cell receptor (beta chain). The data are from a study of T cells in Graves' hyperthyroidism and ophthalmopathy. CDR1 and CDR2 from the germline V gene are SEHNR and FQNEAQ (reference sequence). There are 14 residues in the CDR3. V was pared by 4 bases and J by 6 bases, with 15 bases between. Authors of the study amplified TCR beta CDR3 regions from RNA transcripts. HTBI primers were employed in a first-round RT-PCR of the TCR CDR3. A single record per CDR3 protein comes from TCRdb applying MiXCR to the multiplex PCR reads. The repertoire includes about 250,000 distinct CDR3 sequences, about 15% of them detected once, and under 35% sits in the top ten.

The chain uses TRBV7-9 and TRBJ1-1; unclear D gene. Sequencing input: blood. The receptor was isolated from a woman between 45 and 65 years old with Graves' hyperthyroidism that later progressed to Graves' ophthalmopathy. The CDR3 DNA sequence: TGTGCCAGCAGCTCCGGGGTCGCCCTCGCTGAAGCTTTCTTT. This sequence encodes CASSSGVALAEAFF.